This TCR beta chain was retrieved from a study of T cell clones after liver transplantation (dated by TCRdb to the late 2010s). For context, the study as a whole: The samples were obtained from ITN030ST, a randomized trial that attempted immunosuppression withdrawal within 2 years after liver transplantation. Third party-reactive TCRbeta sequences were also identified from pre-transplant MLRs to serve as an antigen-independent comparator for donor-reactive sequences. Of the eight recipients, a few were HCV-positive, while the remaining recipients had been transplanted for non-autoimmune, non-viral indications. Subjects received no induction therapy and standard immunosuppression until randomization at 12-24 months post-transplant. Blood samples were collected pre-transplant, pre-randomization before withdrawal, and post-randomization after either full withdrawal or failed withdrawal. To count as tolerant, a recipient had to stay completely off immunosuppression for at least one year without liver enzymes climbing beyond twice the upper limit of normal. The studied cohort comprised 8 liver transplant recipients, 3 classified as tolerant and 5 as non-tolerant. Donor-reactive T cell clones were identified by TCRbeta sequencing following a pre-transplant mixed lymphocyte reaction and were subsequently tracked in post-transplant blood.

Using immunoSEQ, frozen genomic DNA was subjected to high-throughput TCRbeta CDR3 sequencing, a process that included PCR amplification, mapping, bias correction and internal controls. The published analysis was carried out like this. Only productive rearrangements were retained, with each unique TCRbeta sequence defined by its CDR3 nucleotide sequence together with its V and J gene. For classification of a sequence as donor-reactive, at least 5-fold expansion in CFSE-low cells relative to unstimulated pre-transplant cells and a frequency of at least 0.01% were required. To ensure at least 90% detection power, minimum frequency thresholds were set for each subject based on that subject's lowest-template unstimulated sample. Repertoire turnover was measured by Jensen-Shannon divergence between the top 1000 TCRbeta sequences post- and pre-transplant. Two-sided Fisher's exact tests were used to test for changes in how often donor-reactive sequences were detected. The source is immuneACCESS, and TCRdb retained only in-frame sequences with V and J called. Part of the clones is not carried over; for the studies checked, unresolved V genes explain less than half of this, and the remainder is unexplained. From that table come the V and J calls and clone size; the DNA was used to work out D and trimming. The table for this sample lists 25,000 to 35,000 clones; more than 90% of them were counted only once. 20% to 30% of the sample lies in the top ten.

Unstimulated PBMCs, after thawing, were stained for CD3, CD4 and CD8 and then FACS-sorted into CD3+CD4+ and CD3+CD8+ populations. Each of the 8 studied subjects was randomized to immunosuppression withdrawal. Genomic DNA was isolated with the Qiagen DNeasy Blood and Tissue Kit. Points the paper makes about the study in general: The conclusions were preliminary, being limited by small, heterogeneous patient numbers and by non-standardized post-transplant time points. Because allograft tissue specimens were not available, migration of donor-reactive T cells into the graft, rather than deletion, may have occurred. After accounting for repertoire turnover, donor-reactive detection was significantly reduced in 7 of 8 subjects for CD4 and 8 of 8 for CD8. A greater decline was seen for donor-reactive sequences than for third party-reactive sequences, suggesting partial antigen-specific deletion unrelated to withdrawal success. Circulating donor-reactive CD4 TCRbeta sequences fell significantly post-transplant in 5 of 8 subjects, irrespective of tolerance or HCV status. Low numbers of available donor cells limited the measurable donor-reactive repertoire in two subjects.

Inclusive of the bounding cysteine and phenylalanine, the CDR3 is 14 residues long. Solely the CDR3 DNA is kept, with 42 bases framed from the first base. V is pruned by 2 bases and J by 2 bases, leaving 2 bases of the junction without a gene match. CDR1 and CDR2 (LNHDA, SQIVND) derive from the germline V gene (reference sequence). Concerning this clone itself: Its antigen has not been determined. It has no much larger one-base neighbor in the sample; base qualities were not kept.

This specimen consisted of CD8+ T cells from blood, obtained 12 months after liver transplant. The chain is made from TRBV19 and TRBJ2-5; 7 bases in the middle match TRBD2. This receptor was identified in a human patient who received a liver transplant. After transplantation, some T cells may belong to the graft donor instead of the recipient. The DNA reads TGTGCCAGTAGTATAACGGGGGGTCAAGAGACCCAGTACTTC. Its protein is CASSITGGQETQYF.